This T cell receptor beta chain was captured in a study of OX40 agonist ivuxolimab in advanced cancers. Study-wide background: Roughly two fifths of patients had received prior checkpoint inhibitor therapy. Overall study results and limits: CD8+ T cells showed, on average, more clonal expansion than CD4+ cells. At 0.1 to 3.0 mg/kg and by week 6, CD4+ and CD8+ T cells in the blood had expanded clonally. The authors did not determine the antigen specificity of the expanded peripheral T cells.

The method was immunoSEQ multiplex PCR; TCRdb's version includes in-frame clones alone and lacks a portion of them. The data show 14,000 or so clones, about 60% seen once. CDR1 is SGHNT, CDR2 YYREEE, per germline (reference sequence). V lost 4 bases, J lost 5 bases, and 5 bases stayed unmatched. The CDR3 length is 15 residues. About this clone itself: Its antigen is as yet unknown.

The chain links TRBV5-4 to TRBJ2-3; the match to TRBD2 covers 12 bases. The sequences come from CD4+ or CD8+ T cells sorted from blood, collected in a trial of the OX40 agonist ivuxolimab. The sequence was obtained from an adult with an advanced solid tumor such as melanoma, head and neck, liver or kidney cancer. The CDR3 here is CASSRLAGVLDTQYF. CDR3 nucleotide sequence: TGTGCCAGCAGCAGACTAGCGGGGGTTCTAGATACGCAGTATTTT.